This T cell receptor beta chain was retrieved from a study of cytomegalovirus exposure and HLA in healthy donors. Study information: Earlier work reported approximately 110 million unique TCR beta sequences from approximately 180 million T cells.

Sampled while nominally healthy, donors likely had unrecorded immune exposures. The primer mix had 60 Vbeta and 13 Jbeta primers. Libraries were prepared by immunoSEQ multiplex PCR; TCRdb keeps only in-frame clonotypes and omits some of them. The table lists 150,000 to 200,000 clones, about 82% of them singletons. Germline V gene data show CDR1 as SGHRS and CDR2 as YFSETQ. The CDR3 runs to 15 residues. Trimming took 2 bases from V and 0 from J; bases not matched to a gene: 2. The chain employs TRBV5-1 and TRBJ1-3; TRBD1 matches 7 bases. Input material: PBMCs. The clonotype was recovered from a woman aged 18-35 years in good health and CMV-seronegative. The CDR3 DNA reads TGCGCCAGCAGCTTTGGGACAGACTCTGGAAACACCATATATTTT. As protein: CASSFGTDSGNTIYF. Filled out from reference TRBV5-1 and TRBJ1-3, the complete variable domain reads KAGVTQTPRYLIKTRGQQVTLSCSPISGHRSVSWYQQTPGQGLQFLFEYFSETQRNKGNFPGRFSGRQFSNSRSEMNVSTLELGDSALYLCASSFGTDSGNTIYFGEGSWLTVV.